The 30 T cell receptor beta chains presented below share a single source sample, sequenced in a study of identical twins. TCRdb recomputed calls from the 5' RACE reads with MiXCR, one row per CDR3 protein. This sample has approximately 600,000 distinct CDR3 sequences, with 7% to 7.5% found just once. The sample was also linked to a second study, of yellow fever vaccine responses in identical twins.

The specimen was PBMCs. These receptors were collected from a woman between 18 and 29 years old in good health.

The rearrangement joins TRBV28 to TRBJ2-1, with D perhaps matching TRBD1 or TRBD2 (5 bases each). The CDR3 length is 13 residues. Germline-derived CDR1 and CDR2 are MDHEN and SYDVKM. V shed 8 bases and J shed 6 bases, with 14 bases lying between them. Here the CDR3 reads CASSFGAFNEQFF. DNA for the CDR3: TGTGCCAGCTCCTTCGGGGCCTTCAATGAGCAGTTCTTC.

This clonotype was seen more than once but under ten times. V usage is TRBV15 and J usage is TRBJ2-1; D is ambiguous. Germline V gives CDR1 LNHNV, CDR2 YYDKDF (reference sequence). The CDR3 extends over 16 amino acids. Trimming took off 0 bases at V and 9 bases at J, with 18 bases between the two ends. The CDR3 DNA reads as TGTGCCACCAGCAGAGAGATGGTGGGGATAGCTGGTGAGCAGTTCTTC. It codes for CATSREMVGIAGEQFF.

This clonotype occurred many times. The genes are TRBV5-6 and TRBJ2-7; D tentatively fits TRBD1 or TRBD2 (5 bases each). CDR3 length equals 15 residues. CDR1 is SGHDT and CDR2 is YYEEEE in the germline V gene. V was pared by 2 bases and J by 2 bases, with 14 bases between. For the CDR3, the DNA is TGTGCCAGCAGCTTCGGGGCAGCTCTAACCTACGAGCAGTACGTC. It translates to CASSFGAALTYEQYV.

The genes are TRBV9 and TRBJ2-3; 10 positions agree with TRBD2. V lost 5 bases to trimming and J lost 8 bases; unmatched junction nucleotides: 11. CDR3 length: 15 amino acids. Germline-derived CDR1 and CDR2 are SGDLS and YYNGEE. CDR3 bases: TGTGCCAGCAGGGGAGGACTAGCGGAGCAGGGTACGCAGTATTTT. Translation: CASRGGLAEQGTQYF.

This clonotype was seen repeatedly, ten times or more. This chain joins TRBV27 and TRBJ2-2; D may be TRBD1 (6 bases). This CDR3 comprises 13 residues. Trimming removed 7 bases at V and 6 bases at J, with 12 bases between. CDR1 MNHEY and CDR2 SMNVEV come from the germline V gene (reference sequence). The CDR3 DNA reads as TGTGCCAGCACCTCTGAGGGGGCCGGGGAGCTGTTTTTT. It specifies CASTSEGAGELFF.

This clonotype showed up many times. The chain links TRBV12-3 or TRBV12-4 to TRBJ2-7; weak D call: TRBD2 (6 bases). Between the trimmed V and J ends, which lost 2 bases and 0 bases, there was a span of 11 bases. CDR3 length: 15 residues. Here the CDR3 DNA reads TGTGCCAGCAGTTTATTCGGGGGACCCTCCTACGAGCAGTACTTC. Amino acid sequence: CASSLFGGPSYEQYF.

At least ten counts were recorded for this clonotype. V gene TRBV7-9 combines with J gene TRBJ1-5, with D unresolved. In germline, CDR1 is SEHNR, CDR2 FQNEAQ (reference sequence). V was trimmed by 5 bases and J by 6 bases, leaving 11 bases between them. The CDR3 has 13 residues. The CDR3 here is CASSLNPGQPQHF. DNA of the CDR3: TGTGCCAGCAGCCTCAATCCGGGTCAGCCCCAGCATTTT.

This clonotype showed up many times. This chain connects TRBV29-1 to TRBJ2-2; D is ambiguous. This CDR3 is built from 13 residues. With 1 base removed from V and 3 bases from J, the gap between germline ends came to 6 bases. CDR1 and CDR2 (germline): SQVTM, ANQGSEA. CDR3 loop: CSVEAQDTGELFF. The CDR3 DNA reads as TGCAGCGTTGAAGCCCAGGACACCGGGGAGCTGTTTTTT.

This clonotype appeared many times. The rearrangement joins TRBV12-3 or TRBV12-4 to TRBJ1-1; 7 bases map to TRBD1. The CDR3 is made up of 15 amino acids. V shed 7 bases and J 5 bases; nucleotides not matched to a gene: 13. This CDR3 reads CASTSPTGLQTEAFF. In DNA form, the CDR3 reads TGTGCCAGCACCTCTCCGACAGGGCTGCAGACTGAAGCTTTCTTT.

The CDR3 protein is CASSLFGPIGQPQHF. Written as DNA, the CDR3 is TGTGCCAGCAGTTTATTCGGGCCCATCGGGCAGCCCCAGCATTTT. The chain combines TRBV27 with TRBJ1-5, with D uncertain. Germline lookup yields CDR1 MNHEY and CDR2 SMNVEV (reference sequence). CDR3 length: 15 residues. V gave up 1 base and J gave up 7 bases, with 14 bases separating them.

This clonotype was detected many times. The chain joins TRBV25-1 to TRBJ2-5; D is undetermined. The CDR3 runs 15 residues. The germline V gene has CDR1 MGHDK and CDR2 SYGVNS. The germline V and J ends were trimmed by 2 bases and 0 bases, with 10 bases remaining between them. CDR3 nucleotides: TGTGCCAGCAGTGAAAATATGGCGTACCAAGAGACCCAGTACTTC. Encoded protein: CASSENMAYQETQYF.

This chain uses TRBV5-1 with TRBJ2-5; the D gene is possibly TRBD2 (5 bases). The V gene lost 4 bases and the J gene lost 4 bases, with 17 bases spanning the gap. The V gene's germline CDR1 is SGHRS and CDR2 YFSETQ. The CDR3 extends over 15 amino acids. CDR3 nucleotides: TGCGCCAGCAGCCCCACCGGGGTCGTTAGAGAGACCCAGTACTTC. It codes for CASSPTGVVRETQYF.

This clonotype was observed a handful of times. As DNA, the CDR3 is TGCGCCAGCAGCGCGTCTAGCGGCACCGGGGAGCTGTTTTTT. Amino acid sequence: CASSASSGTGELFF. This chain uses TRBV5-1 with TRBJ2-2; TRBD2 matches 7 bases. The CDR3 totals 14 residues. The germline V gene has CDR1 SGHRS and CDR2 YFSETQ. With V trimmed by 4 bases and J by 4 bases, 4 bases remained unmatched.

The V and J genes are TRBV10-3 and TRBJ2-1, with 8 bases that match TRBD2. J lost 4 bases, V lost 3 bases, and 11 bases had no gene match. The CDR3 extends over 17 amino acids. CDR1 ENHRY and CDR2 SYGVKD come from the germline V gene. CDR3 amino acids: CAISDPGLASSYNEQFF. CDR3 in DNA: TGTGCCATCAGTGATCCCGGACTAGCCAGCTCTTACAATGAGCAGTTCTTC.

This clonotype appeared a few times. The chain recombines TRBV7-9 with TRBJ1-2, with unresolved D. Trimming stripped 2 bases from V and 4 bases from J, with 11 bases between. CDR1 and CDR2 from the germline V gene are SEHNR and FQNEAQ (reference sequence). The CDR3 totals 14 residues. CDR3 amino acids: CASSLIGSSYGYTF. The CDR3 coding sequence is TGTGCCAGCAGCTTAATCGGGTCAAGCTATGGCTACACCTTC.

Many counts were recorded for this clonotype. V gene TRBV7-8 combines with J gene TRBJ1-1; 7 bases agree with TRBD1. The CDR3 covers 15 residues. CDR1 and CDR2 (germline): SGHVS, FQNEAQ. Losses at the gene ends were 6 bases for V and 2 bases for J; bases not matched to a gene: 9. The DNA for the CDR3 is TGTGCCAGCAGTGGAGGGGGGACAGTAAACACTGAAGCTTTCTTT. This encodes CASSGGGTVNTEAFF.

This clonotype was counted a few times. This chain joins TRBV27 and TRBJ2-7; no clear D gene. This CDR3 comprises 14 residues. V was shortened by 4 bases and J by 0 bases, with 10 bases between the two germline ends. The germline V gene encodes CDR1 MNHEY and CDR2 SMNVEV (reference sequence). CDR3 DNA: TGTGCCAGCAGTTCCCACCCACGCTCCTACGAGCAGTACTTC. Encoded protein: CASSSHPRSYEQYF.

This clonotype was detected many times. The V and J genes are TRBV6-4 and TRBJ2-1; D remains unclear. The CDR3 is made up of 11 amino acids. Trimming left V 5 bases short and J 5 bases short, with 4 bases between. Germline lookup yields CDR1 MRHNA and CDR2 SNTAGT. CDR3 nucleotides: TGTGCCAGCAGTTCGCACAATGAGCAGTTCTTC. Encoded protein: CASSSHNEQFF.

This clonotype turned up a few times. This rearrangement joins TRBV11-3 to TRBJ2-1; 10 bases line up with TRBD2. The CDR3 is 20 residues long. CDR1 is SGHNT, CDR2 YENEEA, per germline. V gave up 2 bases and J gave up 7 bases; unmatched junction bases: 20. The CDR3 nucleotides are TGTGCCAGCAGCTTATTGAAGCGGGGGGGTCTTCGGTATGGGGAAAATGAGCAGTTCTTC. Protein product: CASSLLKRGGLRYGENEQFF.

This sequence joins TRBV6-6 and TRBJ2-7; perhaps TRBD1 as D (6 bases). Trimming left V 7 bases short and J 12 bases short, with 22 bases between. In germline, CDR1 is MNHNY, CDR2 SVGAGI (reference sequence). This CDR3 spans 13 amino acids. The CDR3 sequence: CASNGTPQEARYV. The CDR3 region has the DNA TGTGCCAGCAACGGGACACCCCAAGAGGCGCGGTACGTC.

The V and J genes are TRBV21-1 and TRBJ2-7; TRBD1, the table's D call, was not compared with the DNA. TRBV21-1 corresponds to a pseudogene. The length of the CDR3 is 15 residues. The CDR3 DNA is TGTGCCAGCAGTTCCGGGTCCCAGGGGGCCTACGAGCAGTACGTC. Its protein product is CASSSGSQGAYEQYV.

This clonotype was found many times. The rearrangement joins TRBV24-1 to TRBJ2-5; D unclear. The CDR3 runs 12 residues. Per the germline V gene, CDR1 is KGHDR and CDR2 is SFDVKD. V shed 3 bases and J shed 2 bases, with 3 bases lying between them. The CDR3 is CATSDQQETQYF. CDR3 nucleotides: TGTGCCACCAGTGATCAGCAAGAGACCCAGTACTTC.

This clonotype was seen more than once but under ten times. The chain recombines TRBV2 with TRBJ2-2, with 8 bases that match TRBD2. CDR1 and CDR2 (germline): SNHLY, FYNNEI. The CDR3 covers 17 residues. Losses at the gene ends were 7 bases for V and 2 bases for J; bases not matched to a gene: 12. The CDR3 sequence is CASIPALLAVNTGELFF. The CDR3 DNA reads as TGTGCCAGCATCCCGGCCCTACTAGCGGTTAACACCGGGGAGCTGTTTTTT.

The CDR3 is CASSRRDRDSEQYF. The CDR3 nucleotides are TGTGCCAGCAGCCGCCGGGACAGGGACTCCGAGCAGTACTTC. The chain has TRBV7-8 and TRBJ2-7; 9 bases are a match to TRBD1. J gave up 6 bases and V 5 bases, and 8 bases lay outside the gene matches. This CDR3 contains 14 residues. Germline V gene data show CDR1 as SGHVS and CDR2 as FQNEAQ. Full variable domain (missing parts from reference TRBV7-8 and TRBJ2-7): GAGVSQSPRYKVAKRGQDVALRCDPISGHVSLFWYQQALGQGPEFLTYFQNEAQLDKSGLPSDRFFAERPEGSVSTLKIQRTQQEDSAVYLCASSRRDRDSEQYFGPGTRLTVT.

This clonotype was counted only a few times. The chain employs TRBV12-3 or TRBV12-4 and TRBJ2-1; possible D gene TRBD1, 5 bases. The CDR3 is 14 residues long. Trimming took off 1 base at V and 8 bases at J, with 12 bases between the two ends. DNA for the CDR3: TGTGCCAGCAGTTTAGGAGTGACAGCCCATGAGCAGTTCTTC. Translated, it gives CASSLGVTAHEQFF.

There are many counts of this clonotype. The chain carries TRBV12-3 or TRBV12-4 and TRBJ2-2; 8 bases fit TRBD2. The CDR3 length is 16 residues. With 10 bases clipped from V and 3 bases from J, the junction kept 13 bases outside the gene matches. The DNA for the CDR3 is TGTGCCACCAAAGCCCAGCTAGCGGGTTACACCGGGGAGCTGTTTTTT. Amino acids: CATKAQLAGYTGELFF.

This clonotype was seen a few times. The chain combines TRBV6-1 with TRBJ2-1, with a tentative D call TRBD2 (6 bases). The CDR3 sequence is 14 residues long. Germline V CDR1 and CDR2: MNHNS, SASEGT. V gave up 0 bases and J gave up 7 bases, with 10 bases separating them. CDR3 DNA sequence: TGTGCCAGCAGTGAAGCGGCGGGAACTAATGAGCAGTTCTTC. This gives the protein CASSEAAGTNEQFF.

V gene TRBV20-1 combines with J gene TRBJ2-1; 9 nucleotides line up with TRBD2. With V trimmed by 3 bases and J by 4 bases, 4 bases remained unmatched. Germline CDR1 DFQATT, CDR2 SNEGSKA (reference sequence). The CDR3 totals 14 residues. This CDR3 is CSASLAGFYNEQFF. The CDR3 DNA sequence: TGCAGTGCTAGTCTAGCGGGATTTTACAATGAGCAGTTCTTC.

This clonotype showed up just a few times. Here the CDR3 DNA reads TGTGCCAGCAGCCCCCCGGGCGGCACAGCCTACGAGCAGTACTTC. Its protein product is CASSPPGGTAYEQYF. This chain connects TRBV12-3 or TRBV12-4 to TRBJ2-7; no clear D gene. This CDR3 region has 15 residues. Trimming took 6 bases from V and 2 from J, leaving 17 bases between them.

This clonotype has only one observation. The chain is built from TRBV12-3 or TRBV12-4 and TRBJ2-3; TRBD1 matches at 12 bases. This CDR3 is built from 17 residues. Trimming cost V 6 bases and J 2 bases; bases outside gene matches: 9. The chain's CDR3 is CASRPFGTGGPTDTQYF. The CDR3 DNA is TGTGCCAGCAGGCCATTCGGGACAGGGGGCCCCACAGATACGCAGTATTTT.